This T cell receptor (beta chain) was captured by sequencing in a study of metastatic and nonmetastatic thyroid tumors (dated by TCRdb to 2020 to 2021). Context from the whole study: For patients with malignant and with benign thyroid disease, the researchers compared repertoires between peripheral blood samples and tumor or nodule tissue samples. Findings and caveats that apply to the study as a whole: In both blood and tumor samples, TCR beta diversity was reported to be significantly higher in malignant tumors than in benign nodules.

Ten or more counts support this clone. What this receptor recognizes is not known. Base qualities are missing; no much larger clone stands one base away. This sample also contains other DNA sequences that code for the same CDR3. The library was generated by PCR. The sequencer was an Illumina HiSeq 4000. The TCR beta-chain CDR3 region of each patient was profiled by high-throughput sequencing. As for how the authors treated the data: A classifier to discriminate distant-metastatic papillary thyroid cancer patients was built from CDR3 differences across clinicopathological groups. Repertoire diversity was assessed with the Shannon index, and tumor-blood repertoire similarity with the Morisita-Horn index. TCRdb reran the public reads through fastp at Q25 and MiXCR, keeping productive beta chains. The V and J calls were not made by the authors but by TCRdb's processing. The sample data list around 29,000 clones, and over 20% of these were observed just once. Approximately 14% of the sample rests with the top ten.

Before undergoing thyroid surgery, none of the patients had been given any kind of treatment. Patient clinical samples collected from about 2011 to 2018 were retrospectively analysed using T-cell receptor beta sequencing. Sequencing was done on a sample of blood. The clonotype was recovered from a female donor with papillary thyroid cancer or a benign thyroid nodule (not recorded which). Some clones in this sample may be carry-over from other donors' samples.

The sequence in DNA is TGCAGTGCTAGGACAGGGAGAGGGAGCAACACTGAAGCTTTCTTT. Its translation reads: CSARTGRGSNTEAFF. Recombination linked TRBV20-1 to TRBJ1-1, and TRBD1 aligns with 7 junction nucleotides. Ends trimmed: V by 3 bases, J by 2 bases; bases unmatched to a gene: 9. The germline V gene (reference sequence) specifies DFQATT as CDR1 and SNEGSKA as CDR2. The CDR3 measures 15 amino acids from cysteine to phenylalanine. Of the read, only the CDR3 DNA is kept; its 45 bases are in frame from base 1.